The clone carrying this T cell receptor (beta chain) was seen just once. The study drew participants aged about 18 to 89 years from some 23 US areas. Cohort assignment relied on participant-reported clinical history. Among Cohort 3 donors, those recovered had two negative PCRs, clearance, or symptom resolution. In the original workflow: Estimates of nucleated cell counts were drawn from the amplification of reference gene primers. Some clones are missing from TCRdb's copy, which holds only in-frame ones; the method was immunoSEQ multiplex PCR. Clonal size and the V and J genes are those of that table, whereas D and trimming came from the DNA. The data show under 200,000 clones, 84% seen once. The sample comes from a study of blood T cell repertoires in COVID-19. Input material: PBMCs or T cells enriched from blood (not recorded which). This receptor was obtained from a man aged 45-65 years who had recovered from COVID-19.

Here the CDR3 DNA reads TGTGCCAGCAGCCAAGATTGGGGCGGCGTTTATGGGCAGTTCTTC. This codes for CASSQDWGGVYGQFF. The chain employs TRBV4-2 and TRBJ2-1; D may be TRBD1 (5 bases). V gave up 0 bases and J gave up 12 bases, with 18 bases separating them. The V gene's germline CDR1 is LGHNA and CDR2 YNFKEQ. The CDR3 sequence is 15 residues long.